This T cell receptor (beta chain) was identified in a study of regulatory T cells in long-lasting Graves disease. On the study more broadly: Persistence in Graves' disease denoted antithyroid drug use beyond 5 years alongside positive TSH receptor antibodies.

V lost 1 base to trimming and J lost 6 bases; unmatched junction nucleotides: 9. From germline, CDR1 is MNHEY and CDR2 SMNVEV (reference sequence). The CDR3 has 16 residues. Indicated time point: persistent/refractory GD, antithyroid drugs over 5 years with positive TRAb. Following extraction of RNA from PBMCs, that RNA was used to make the TCR library. Study-level findings and limits: Persistent patients had a count of shared public clonotypes (around 2,500) that exceeded that of new patients (approximately 1,000). The analysis examined peripheral blood only and excluded thyroid tissue.

HTBI primers from iRepertoire and Arm-PCR of CDR3 regions yielded the TCR beta libraries. TCRdb recomputed calls from the multiplex PCR reads with MiXCR, one row per CDR3 protein. The sample includes fewer than 550,000 distinct CDR3 sequences, roughly 21% of them seen just once. There are a few counts of this clonotype. Its antigen remains unknown. This clonotype originated in a female donor with Graves disease. This material consisted of peripheral blood mononuclear cells (PBMCs), taken when the disease was refractory, from a patient treated with antithyroid drugs. The chain is built from TRBV27 and TRBJ1-5; TRBD1 aligns across 7 bases. The CDR3 DNA is TGTGCCAGCAGTTTATGGGCAGGGGGAGGCCCTCAGCCCCAGCATTTT. It translates to CASSLWAGGGPQPQHF.